What follows is one T cell receptor (beta chain) and its context. J lost 6 bases, V lost 3 bases, and 6 bases had no gene match. Germline V gene data show CDR1 as SGHRS and CDR2 as YFSETQ. The CDR3 contains 14 residues. This entry is derived from a study of OX40 agonist ivuxolimab in advanced cancers. The repertoire was sequenced with immunoSEQ multiplex PCR; TCRdb's copy has only in-frame clones and lacks some. The repertoire has about 7,000 clones, over 60% of them found once; the top ten carry 30% to 40%. The chain has TRBV5-1 and TRBJ1-5, with TRBD1 matching 7 bases. This receptor was identified in an adult with an advanced solid tumor such as melanoma, head and neck, liver or kidney cancer. The sample consisted of CD4+ or CD8+ T cells sorted from blood, taken in a trial of the OX40 agonist ivuxolimab. The CDR3 nucleotides read TGCGCCAGCAGCTGGACAGGTGGGACTCAGCCCCAGCATTTT. Encoded protein: CASSWTGGTQPQHF.